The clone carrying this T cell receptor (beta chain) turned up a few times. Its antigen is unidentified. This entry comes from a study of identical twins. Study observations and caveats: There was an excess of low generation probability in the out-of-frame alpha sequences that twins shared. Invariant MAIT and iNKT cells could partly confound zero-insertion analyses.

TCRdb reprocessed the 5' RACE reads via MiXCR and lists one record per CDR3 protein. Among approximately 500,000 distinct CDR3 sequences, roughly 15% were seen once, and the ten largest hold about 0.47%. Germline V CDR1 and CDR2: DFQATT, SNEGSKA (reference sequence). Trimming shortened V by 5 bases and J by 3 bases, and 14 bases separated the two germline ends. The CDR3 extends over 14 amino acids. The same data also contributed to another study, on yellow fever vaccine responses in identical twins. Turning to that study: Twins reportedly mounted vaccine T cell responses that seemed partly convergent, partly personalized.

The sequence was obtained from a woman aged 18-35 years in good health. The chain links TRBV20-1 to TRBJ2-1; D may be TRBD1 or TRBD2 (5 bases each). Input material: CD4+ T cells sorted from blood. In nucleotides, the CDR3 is TGCAGTGCTCCGAAGGGGAGAGGCTACAATGAGCAGTTCTTC. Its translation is CSAPKGRGYNEQFF.